This T cell receptor beta chain was captured in a study of technical replicates of blood from a few donors. The method was immunoSEQ multiplex PCR; TCRdb's version includes in-frame clones alone and lacks a portion of them. The repertoire holds around 60,000 clones, around 92% seen once, with 4.3% in the top ten. CDR1 is MNHEY and CDR2 is SVGAGI in the germline V gene. The V and J ends lost 8 bases and 9 bases respectively, with 11 bases between them. This CDR3 region has 12 residues. The specimen was PBMCs. The sequence was collected from a human donor in good health. Some clones in this sample may be carry-over from other donors' samples. The V call is TRBV6-5, the J call TRBJ1-6; a weak D match, TRBD1 (5 bases). CDR3 in amino acids: CASGQGGSPLHF. The CDR3 DNA follows: TGTGCCAGCGGCCAGGGTGGTTCACCCCTCCACTTT.